This TCR beta chain was recorded in a study of T cell responses to AZD1222 COVID-19 vaccine. Study results and caveats: It should be noted that donors were predominantly white British and more often female, and clonal diversity was possibly underestimated. Breadth and depth of Spike-specific TCRs rose after two AZD1222 doses.

The CDR3 length is 15 residues. CDR1 MGHDK and CDR2 SYGVNS come from the germline V gene. Trimming left V 5 bases short and J 0 bases short, with 12 bases between. This clone was counted a single time. The antigen remains undetermined. Sequencing used immunoSEQ multiplex PCR; TCRdb keeps in-frame clones, though not all of them. The data hold over 45,000 clones, with roughly nine tenths observed a single time. The chain employs TRBV25-1 and TRBJ2-3; no reliable D call. The sample consisted of peripheral blood, taken 28 days after the second AZD1222 dose. The receptor comes from an adult who received the AZD1222 COVID-19 vaccine. The CDR3 nucleotides read TGTGCCAGCAGTTTTCAGGCAACTAGCACAGATACGCAGTATTTT. This translates into CASSFQATSTDTQYF.